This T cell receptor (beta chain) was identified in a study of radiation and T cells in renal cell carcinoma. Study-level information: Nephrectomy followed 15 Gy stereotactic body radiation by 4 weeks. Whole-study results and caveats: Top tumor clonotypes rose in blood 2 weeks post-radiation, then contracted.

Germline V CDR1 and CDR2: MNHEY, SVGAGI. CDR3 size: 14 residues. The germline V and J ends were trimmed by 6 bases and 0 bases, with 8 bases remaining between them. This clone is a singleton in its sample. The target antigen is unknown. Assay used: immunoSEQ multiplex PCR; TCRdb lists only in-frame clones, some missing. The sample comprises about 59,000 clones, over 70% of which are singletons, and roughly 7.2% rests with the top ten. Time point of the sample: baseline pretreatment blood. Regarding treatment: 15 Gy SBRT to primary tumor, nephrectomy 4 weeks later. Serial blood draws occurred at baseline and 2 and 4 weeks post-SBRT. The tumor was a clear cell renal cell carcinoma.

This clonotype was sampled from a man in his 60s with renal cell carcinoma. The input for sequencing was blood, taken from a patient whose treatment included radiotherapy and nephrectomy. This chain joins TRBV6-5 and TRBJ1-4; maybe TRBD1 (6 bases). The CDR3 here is CASRDRPTNEKLFF. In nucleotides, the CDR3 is TGTGCCAGCAGGGACAGACCAACTAATGAAAAACTGTTTTTT.